The entry below gives a single T cell receptor beta chain sequence along with its context. Its cognate antigen is unknown. This record comes from a study of graft-versus-host responses after intestinal transplantation. Overall study findings and caveats: GvH clones detected in recipient marrow included some appearing first in ileum or blood.

CDR3 size: 14 residues. Germline V gene lookup returns CDR1 SGHRS and CDR2 YFSETQ. The germline V and J ends were trimmed by 7 bases and 5 bases, with 18 bases remaining between them. TCRdb's table, derived via immunoSEQ multiplex PCR, lists solely in-frame clones and lacks some. The repertoire includes roughly 75,000 clones, roughly 91% of them detected once, and approximately 0.1% sits in the top ten. The chain carries TRBV5-1 and TRBJ2-5; maybe TRBD2 (6 bases). Sequences were derived from unstimulated CD4+ T cells sorted from spleen or lymph node cells, sampled before intestinal transplant. The TCR comes from a human donor who received an intestinal transplant. CDR3 bases: TGCGCCAGCGGGCGGGGCCCCGACACGGAGACCCAGTACTTC. This codes for CASGRGPDTETQYF.